The 15 T cell receptor beta chains below all came from one sample that was sequenced in a study of post-analysis software for immune sequencing data. The study, taken as a whole, reports: Five or six TRBV segments were significantly more frequent in patients than in controls. TRBV5-6, TRBV5-1 and TRBV20-1 were among these segments.

Their antigens are not known. Sequencing libraries made from TCR beta cDNA carried unique molecular identifiers. TCRdb reprocessed the PCR reads via MiXCR and lists one record per CDR3 protein. The data show roughly 540,000 distinct CDR3 sequences, with 30% to 40% seen just once and approximately 6% held by the top ten. Sequences were obtained from blood. Receptors originate from a girl aged 2 to 17 with multiple sclerosis.

This sequence joins TRBV6-2 or TRBV6-3 and TRBJ2-4; 7 nucleotides match TRBD1. TRBJ2-7 explains the end of the DNA better; the J call may be wrong. CDR1 MNHEY and CDR2 SVGEGT come from the germline V gene. The CDR3 has 13 amino acids. The CDR3 DNA reads as TGTGCCAGCGGATACGGGACAGCCTACGAGCAGTACTTC. Protein sequence: CASGYGTAYEQYF.

This chain links TRBV12-3 or TRBV12-4 with TRBJ2-1; D is perhaps TRBD1 (6 bases). The CDR3 contains 15 residues. V was cut by 2 bases and J by 7 bases, with 15 bases left in between. CDR3 protein: CASSLLQGGRNEQFF. CDR3 DNA sequence: TGTGCCAGCAGTTTATTACAGGGCGGAAGGAATGAGCAGTTCTTC.

The rearrangement links TRBV5-1 to TRBJ1-4, with D possibly matching TRBD1 (5 bases). This CDR3 has 14 residues. Trimming pared 3 bases from V and 5 bases from J, leaving 11 bases between. CDR1 is SGHRS and CDR2 is YFSETQ in the germline V gene. The CDR3 reads CASSSGLSNEKLFF. The CDR3 nucleotides read TGCGCCAGCAGCTCGGGACTTTCCAATGAAAAACTGTTTTTT. The full variable domain, rest sourced from reference TRBV5-1 and TRBJ1-4, is KAGVTQTPRYLIKTRGQQVTLSCSPISGHRSVSWYQQTPGQGLQFLFEYFSETQRNKGNFPGRFSGRQFSNSRSEMNVSTLELGDSALYLCASSSGLSNEKLFFGSGTQLSVL.

This clonotype was found once. V usage is TRBV27 and J usage is TRBJ2-1; D uncertain. CDR3 length: 13 amino acids. Germline V gene sequence: CDR1 MNHEY, CDR2 SMNVEV (reference sequence). Trimming cost V 3 bases and J 2 bases, with 5 bases left between them. CDR3 protein: CASSFGAYNEQFF. CDR3 DNA: TGTGCCAGCAGTTTTGGTGCCTACAATGAGCAGTTCTTC.

This clonotype was seen more than once but under ten times. The chain joins TRBV2 to TRBJ2-5; 10 nucleotides match TRBD2. CDR1 is SNHLY, CDR2 FYNNEI, per germline. With 4 bases clipped from V and 0 bases from J, the junction kept 2 bases outside the gene matches. The CDR3 covers 15 residues. The CDR3 loop reads CASSGLAGDQETQYF. The CDR3 DNA follows: TGTGCCAGCAGTGGGCTAGCGGGGGACCAAGAGACCCAGTACTTC.

The chain links TRBV20-1 to TRBJ2-1, with 12 bases that match TRBD2. Germline trimming cut 6 bases from V and 4 bases from J; bases unmatched to any gene: 10. CDR1 DFQATT and CDR2 SNEGSKA come from the germline V gene (reference sequence). The CDR3 consists of 16 residues. The CDR3 protein is CSAPSWTSGVYNEQFF. The CDR3 DNA is TGCAGTGCCCCCTCCTGGACTAGCGGGGTGTACAATGAGCAGTTCTTC.

The chain has TRBV6-5 and TRBJ1-2; D gene uncertain. Germline CDR1 is MNHEY and CDR2 is SVGAGI. The CDR3 is 16 amino acids. The V end was cut by 0 bases, the J end by 4 bases, with 15 bases between. The CDR3 protein is CASSYSTTQAGYGYTF. In DNA, the CDR3 is TGTGCCAGCAGTTACTCGACAACCCAAGCGGGCTATGGCTACACCTTC.

There are a few counts of this clonotype. The chain has TRBV12-3 or TRBV12-4 and TRBJ2-6, with unresolved D. Trimming stripped 6 bases from V and 2 bases from J, with 5 bases between. The CDR3 sequence is 13 residues long. The CDR3 spells CASRAAGANVLTF. The CDR3 bases are TGTGCCAGCAGGGCAGCTGGGGCCAACGTCCTGACTTTC.

The CDR3 is CASSFSGTGSPLHF. The DNA for the CDR3 is TGTGCCAGCAGTTTCTCCGGAACGGGTTCACCCCTCCACTTT. This chain joins TRBV12-3 or TRBV12-4 and TRBJ1-6; D gene ambiguous. Trimming took 3 bases from V and 9 from J, leaving 12 bases between them. This CDR3 spans 14 amino acids.

The J gene is TRBJ2-7, the V gene TRBV11-2, with D tentatively TRBD2 (5 bases). The DNA end is a closer match to TRBJ2-5, so the J assignment may be wrong. Germline-derived CDR1 and CDR2 are SGHAT and FQNNGV. The CDR3 sequence is 15 residues long. Here the CDR3 reads CASSLGGMPSETQYF. For the CDR3, the DNA is TGTGCCAGCAGCTTAGGAGGGATGCCTAGCGAGACCCAGTACTTC.

In its sample, this clonotype was seen a few times. One end of the junction varies from germline; a read error may be responsible. The rearrangement links TRBV5-1 to TRBJ2-5; D ambiguous. This CDR3 contains 18 residues. Germline CDR1 SGHRS, CDR2 YFSETQ. This CDR3 reads CASSLPSARWGSQGTQYF. The CDR3 DNA reads as TGCGCCAGCAGCTTGCCTTCCGCGAGGTGGGGTTCTCAAGGGACCCAGTACTTC.

This clonotype was picked up a small number of times. The CDR3 protein is CASRRTYNTEAFF. The CDR3 region has the DNA TGCGCCAGCAGGAGGACATATAACACTGAAGCTTTCTTT. The chain joins TRBV5-1 to TRBJ1-1, with TRBD1 as a possible D gene (5 bases). Germline V CDR1 and CDR2: SGHRS, YFSETQ. This CDR3 contains 13 residues. Trimming removed 5 bases at V and 2 bases at J, with 10 bases between.

This clonotype came up many times. The chain carries TRBV11-1 and TRBJ2-7; the D is unclear. Germline lookup yields CDR1 SGHAT and CDR2 FQDESV (reference sequence). The CDR3 covers 13 residues. With 4 bases removed from V and 4 bases from J, the gap between germline ends came to 11 bases. The CDR3 DNA sequence: TGTGCCAGCAGCTCCCGGGCATCTTACGAGCAGTACTTC. It encodes CASSSRASYEQYF.

This clonotype turned up a few times. The junction does not match germline at one end; this may be a read error. V usage is TRBV5-1 and J usage is TRBJ2-6; tentative D call: TRBD1 (6 bases). CDR1 is SGHRS, CDR2 YFSETQ, per germline. This CDR3 has 18 residues. CDR3 nucleotide sequence: TGCGCCAGCAGCCCGAGACCGGACAGAAGCTCTGGTGCCAACGTCCTGACTTTC. Translated: CASSPRPDRSSGANVLTF.

The chain recombines TRBV5-1 with TRBJ1-2; no definite D call. The CDR3 covers 15 residues. Germline values: CDR1 SGHRS, CDR2 YFSETQ. The V end was cut by 0 bases, the J end by 8 bases, with 17 bases between. The CDR3 here is CASSLDAGGEGGYTF. CDR3 DNA: TGCGCCAGCAGCTTGGACGCGGGCGGGGAGGGCGGCTACACCTTC.